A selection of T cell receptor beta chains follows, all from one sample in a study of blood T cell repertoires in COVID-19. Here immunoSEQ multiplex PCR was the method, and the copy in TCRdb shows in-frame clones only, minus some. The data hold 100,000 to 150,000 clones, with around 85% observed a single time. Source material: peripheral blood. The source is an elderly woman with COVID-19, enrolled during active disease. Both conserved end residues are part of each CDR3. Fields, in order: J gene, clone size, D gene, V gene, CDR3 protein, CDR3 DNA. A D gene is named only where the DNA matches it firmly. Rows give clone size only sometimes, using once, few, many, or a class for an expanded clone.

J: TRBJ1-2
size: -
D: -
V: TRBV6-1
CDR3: CASSEDSYGYTF
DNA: TGTGCCAGCAGTGAAGACAGCTATGGCTACACCTTC

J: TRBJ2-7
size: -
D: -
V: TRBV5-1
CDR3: CASSSGFGDYEQYF
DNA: TGCGCCAGCAGCTCCGGTTTCGGGGACTACGAGCAGTACTTC

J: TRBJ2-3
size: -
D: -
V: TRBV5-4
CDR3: CASSLLTSFNTDTQYF
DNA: TGTGCCAGCAGCTTGTTGACTAGTTTCAACACAGATACGCAGTATTTT

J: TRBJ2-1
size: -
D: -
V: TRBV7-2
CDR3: CASSLTWSSYNEQFF
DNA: TGTGCCAGCAGCCTCACTTGGAGTTCCTACAATGAGCAGTTCTTC

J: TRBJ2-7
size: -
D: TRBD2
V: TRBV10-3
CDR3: CAISGTSGNYEQYF
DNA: TGTGCCATCAGCGGGACTAGCGGGAACTACGAGCAGTACTTC

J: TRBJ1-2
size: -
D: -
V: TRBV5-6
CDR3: CASSLNFYGYTF
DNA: TGTGCCAGCAGCTTGAACTTCTATGGCTACACCTTC

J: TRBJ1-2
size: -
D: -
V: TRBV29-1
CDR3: CSVLGGAIYGYTF
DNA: TGCAGCGTTCTGGGGGGGGCGATATATGGCTACACCTTC

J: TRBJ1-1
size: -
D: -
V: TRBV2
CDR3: CASSEGGSTEAFF
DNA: TGTGCCAGCAGTGAAGGCGGAAGTACTGAAGCTTTCTTT

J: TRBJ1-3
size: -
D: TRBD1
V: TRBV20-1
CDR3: CSASLQGRGNTIYF
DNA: TGCAGTGCTAGTTTACAGGGGAGGGGAAACACCATATATTTT

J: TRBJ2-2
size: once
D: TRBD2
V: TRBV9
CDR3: CASSLGTSANTGELFF
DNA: TGTGCCAGCAGCCTCGGAACTAGCGCGAACACCGGGGAGCTGTTTTTT

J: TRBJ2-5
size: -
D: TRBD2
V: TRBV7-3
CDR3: CASSLSGGPEETQYF
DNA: TGTGCCAGCAGCTTGAGCGGGGGCCCCGAAGAGACCCAGTACTTC

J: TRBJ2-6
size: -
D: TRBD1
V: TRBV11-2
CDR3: CATETGGFSGANVLTF
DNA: TGTGCCACCGAGACAGGGGGCTTTTCTGGGGCCAACGTCCTGACTTTC

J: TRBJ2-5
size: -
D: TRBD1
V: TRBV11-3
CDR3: CASSAGTEETQYF
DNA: TGTGCCAGCAGCGCCGGGACAGAAGAGACCCAGTACTTC

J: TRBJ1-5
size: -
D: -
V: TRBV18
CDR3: CASSPGTLNQPQHF
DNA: TGTGCCAGCTCACCAGGGACACTAAATCAGCCCCAGCATTTT

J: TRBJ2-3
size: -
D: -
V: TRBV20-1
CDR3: CSASDGLEFTDTQYF
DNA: TGCAGTGCTAGTGATGGGCTCGAGTTCACAGATACGCAGTATTTT

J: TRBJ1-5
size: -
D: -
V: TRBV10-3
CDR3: CAISVSGDSQPQHF
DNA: TGTGCCATCAGTGTCTCAGGGGATAGTCAGCCCCAGCATTTT

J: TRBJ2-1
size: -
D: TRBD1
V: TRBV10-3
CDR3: CAISRDRGDEQFF
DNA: TGTGCCATCAGCCGGGACAGGGGGGATGAGCAGTTCTTC

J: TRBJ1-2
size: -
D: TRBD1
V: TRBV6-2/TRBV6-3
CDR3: CASSYVGRGTYGYTF
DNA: TGTGCCAGCAGTTACGTTGGCAGGGGGACCTATGGCTACACCTTC

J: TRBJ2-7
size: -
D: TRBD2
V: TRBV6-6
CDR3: CASSYSVAGASYEQYF
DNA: TGTGCCAGCAGTTACTCAGTAGCGGGGGCCTCCTACGAGCAGTACTTC

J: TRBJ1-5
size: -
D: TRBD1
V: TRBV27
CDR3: CASSSSVNTGGNQPQHF
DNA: TGTGCCAGCAGTTCATCAGTAAACACAGGGGGCAATCAGCCCCAGCATTTT

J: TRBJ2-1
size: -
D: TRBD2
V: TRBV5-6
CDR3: CASSVRTSEVYNEQFF
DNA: TGTGCCAGCAGCGTGAGGACTAGCGAGGTTTACAATGAGCAGTTCTTC

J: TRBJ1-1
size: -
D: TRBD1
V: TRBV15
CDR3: CATSKRQGVPNTEAFF
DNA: TGTGCCACCAGCAAGCGGCAGGGGGTTCCGAACACTGAAGCTTTCTTT

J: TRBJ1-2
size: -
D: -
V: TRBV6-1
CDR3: CASSETGDYGYTF
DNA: TGTGCCAGCAGTGAAACAGGTGACTATGGCTACACCTTC

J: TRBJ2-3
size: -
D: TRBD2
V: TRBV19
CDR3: CASKIPKRGDGDTQYF
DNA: TGTGCCAGTAAAATCCCGAAGCGGGGAGATGGAGATACGCAGTATTTT

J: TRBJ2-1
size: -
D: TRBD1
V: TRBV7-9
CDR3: CASSLVGDRANEQFF
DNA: TGTGCCAGCAGCTTAGTGGGTGACAGGGCCAATGAGCAGTTCTTC

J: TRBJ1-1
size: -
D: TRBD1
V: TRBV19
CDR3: CASRNLGQGRTEAFF
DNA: TGTGCCAGCCGAAACCTGGGACAGGGGAGGACTGAAGCTTTCTTT

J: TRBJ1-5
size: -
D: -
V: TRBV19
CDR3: CASTDLIRGAGGNQPQHF
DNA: TGTGCCAGTACCGATCTCATCCGGGGTGCGGGTGGCAATCAGCCCCAGCATTTT

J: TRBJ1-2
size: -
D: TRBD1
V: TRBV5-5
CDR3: CASSSIQGGIGYTF
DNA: TGTGCCAGCAGCTCAATCCAGGGGGGTATTGGCTACACCTTC

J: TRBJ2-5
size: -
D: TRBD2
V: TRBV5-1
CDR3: CASSLLAGEETQYF
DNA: TGCGCCAGCAGCCTTTTAGCGGGAGAAGAGACCCAGTACTTC

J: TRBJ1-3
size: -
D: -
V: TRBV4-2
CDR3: CASSQDRQTGNTIYF
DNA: TGTGCCAGCAGCCAAGATCGACAGACTGGAAACACCATATATTTT

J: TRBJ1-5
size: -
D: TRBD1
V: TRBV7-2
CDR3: CASSLGQGAFQPQHF
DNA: TGTGCCAGCAGCTTAGGGCAGGGGGCATTTCAGCCCCAGCATTTT

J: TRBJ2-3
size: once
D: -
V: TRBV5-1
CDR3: CASSQVQSTDTQYF
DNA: TGCGCCAGCAGTCAGGTCCAAAGCACAGATACGCAGTATTTT

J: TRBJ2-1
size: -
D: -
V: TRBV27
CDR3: CASSPTRRVDEQFF
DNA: TGTGCCAGCAGTCCTACGAGGCGGGTGGATGAGCAGTTCTTC

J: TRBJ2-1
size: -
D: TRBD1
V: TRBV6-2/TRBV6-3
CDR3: CASSYSGTARLFF
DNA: TGTGCCAGCAGTTACTCTGGGACAGCCCGATTGTTCTTC

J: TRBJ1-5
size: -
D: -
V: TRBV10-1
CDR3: CASSESDRHFSNQPQHF
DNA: TGCGCCAGCAGTGAGTCGGACAGACACTTTAGCAATCAGCCCCAGCATTTT

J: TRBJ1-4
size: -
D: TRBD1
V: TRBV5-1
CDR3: CASSLVDRGPNEKLFF
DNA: TGCGCCAGCAGCTTAGTGGACAGGGGACCTAATGAAAAACTGTTTTTT

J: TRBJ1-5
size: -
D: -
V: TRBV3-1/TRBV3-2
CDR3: CASSQGRGLGNQPQHF
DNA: TGTGCCAGCAGCCAAGGGCGGGGGCTCGGAAATCAGCCCCAGCATTTT

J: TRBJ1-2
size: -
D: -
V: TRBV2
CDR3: CASSVSGNYGYTF
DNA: TGTGCCAGCAGTGTTTCAGGGAACTATGGCTACACCTTC

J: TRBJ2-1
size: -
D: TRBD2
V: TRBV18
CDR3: CASSTTSGVYNEQFF
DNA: TGTGCCAGCTCAACGACTAGCGGGGTATACAATGAGCAGTTCTTC

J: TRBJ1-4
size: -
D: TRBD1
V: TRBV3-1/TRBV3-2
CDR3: CASSQGQGNNEKLFF
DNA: TGTGCCAGCAGCCAAGGACAGGGGAATAATGAAAAACTGTTTTTT

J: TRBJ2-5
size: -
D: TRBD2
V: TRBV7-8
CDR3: CASSFSSGKQETQYF
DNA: TGTGCCAGCAGCTTCAGTAGCGGGAAACAAGAGACCCAGTACTTC

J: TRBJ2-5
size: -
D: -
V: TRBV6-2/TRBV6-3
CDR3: CASSGFRGRETQYF
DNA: TGTGCCAGCAGTGGATTCAGGGGTAGAGAGACCCAGTACTTC

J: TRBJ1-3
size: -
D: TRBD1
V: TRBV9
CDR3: CASSDSSGQGPSGNTIYF
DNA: TGTGCCAGCAGCGACAGCTCAGGACAGGGACCTTCTGGAAACACCATATATTTT

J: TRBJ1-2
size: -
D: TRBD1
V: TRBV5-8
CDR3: CASSSRQGIDYGYTF
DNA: TGTGCCAGCAGCTCACGACAGGGAATTGACTATGGCTACACCTTC

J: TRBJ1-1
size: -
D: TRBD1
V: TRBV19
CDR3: CASIRAGDREAFF
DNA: TGTGCCAGTATAAGGGCAGGGGACAGAGAAGCTTTCTTT